This passage covers 18 T cell receptor beta chains from one sample sequenced in a study of T cells in Graves' hyperthyroidism and ophthalmopathy. RNA transcripts provided the source from which TCR beta CDR3 regions were amplified. Carried out on the TCR CDR3, a first-round RT-PCR used the HTBI primer set. TCRdb re-called the multiplex PCR reads with MiXCR, one entry per CDR3 protein. The sample contains around 400,000 distinct CDR3 sequences, approximately 14% of which appear only once. The specimen was blood. These receptors came from a woman in her sixties or seventies with Graves' ophthalmopathy.

The sample holds many counts of this clonotype. The CDR3 sequence is CASSFLGDYEQYF. The CDR3 nucleotides are TGTGCCAGCAGTTTTTTGGGGGACTACGAGCAGTACTTC. The chain has TRBV12-3 or TRBV12-4 and TRBJ2-7; D assignment may be TRBD1 or TRBD2 (5 bases each). Trimming left V 3 bases short and J 3 bases short, with 9 bases between. CDR3 length equals 13 residues.

This clonotype has at least ten counts. The chain carries TRBV9 and TRBJ2-3; D is tentatively TRBD1 or TRBD2 (5 bases each). This CDR3 comprises 15 residues. V dropped 4 bases and J dropped 3 bases, with 15 bases sitting between them. CDR1 SGDLS and CDR2 YYNGEE come from the germline V gene. The chain's CDR3 is CASSRDPGKTDTQYF. CDR3 nucleotides: TGTGCCAGCAGCAGGGACCCGGGGAAGACAGATACGCAGTATTTT.

In this sample, this clonotype turned up many times. V is TRBV5-1 and J is TRBJ2-3; D might be TRBD2 (6 bases). The CDR3 runs to 17 residues. V was shortened by 1 base and J by 2 bases, with 17 bases between the two germline ends. Germline CDR1 reads SGHRS; CDR2 reads YFSETQ. CDR3 bases: TGCGCCAGCAGCTTGTGGAGTGGACGGGGGTACACAGATACGCAGTATTTT. Translation: CASSLWSGRGYTDTQYF.

The chain joins TRBV30 to TRBJ2-5, with D possibly being TRBD1 (6 bases). With 0 bases removed from V and 6 bases from J, the gap between germline ends came to 11 bases. The CDR3 contains 13 residues. CDR1 GTSNPN and CDR2 SVGIG come from the germline V gene (reference sequence). CDR3: CAWSVQGIKTQYF. The CDR3 DNA follows: TGTGCCTGGAGTGTACAGGGTATAAAGACCCAGTACTTC.

This clonotype was observed at least ten times. At one end, the junction sequence differs from germline, possibly due to a read error. V is TRBV11-2 and J is TRBJ2-1, with 9 bases aligning to TRBD2. The CDR3 loop spans 16 amino acids. CDR1 and CDR2 (germline): SGHAT, FQNNGV. For the CDR3, the DNA is TGTGCCAGCGGCTTAACGTGGAGCGGGGGGAACAATGAGCAGTTCTTC. It encodes CASGLTWSGGNNEQFF.

This clonotype showed up many times. The chain has TRBV20-1 and TRBJ1-1; D gene uncertain. This CDR3 is built from 13 residues. Per the germline V gene, CDR1 is DFQATT and CDR2 is SNEGSKA (reference sequence). V shed 4 bases and J shed 1 base, with 10 bases lying between them. CDR3 region: CSAIGFGNTEAFF. DNA of the CDR3: TGCAGTGCTATCGGATTTGGGAACACTGAAGCTTTCTTT.

The table lists this clonotype with a few counts. The rearrangement joins TRBV14 to TRBJ2-2; 7 positions agree with TRBD1. The germline gives CDR1 SGHDN, CDR2 FVKESK. This CDR3 spans 16 amino acids. V was clipped by 3 bases and J by 1 base; unmatched bases: 5. The CDR3 here is CASSQARTGNTGELFF. For the CDR3, the DNA is TGTGCCAGCAGCCAGGCCCGGACAGGGAACACCGGGGAGCTGTTTTTT.

This clonotype showed up many times. The chain recombines TRBV6-2 or TRBV6-3 with TRBJ2-1, with 8 bases that match TRBD1. J gave up 7 bases and V 5 bases, and 13 bases lay outside the gene matches. Germline V CDR1 and CDR2: MNHEY, SVGEGT. This CDR3 spans 16 amino acids. CDR3 amino acids: CASSPVPGQAENEQFF. As DNA, the CDR3 is TGTGCCAGCAGTCCCGTCCCGGGACAGGCTGAAAATGAGCAGTTCTTC.

This clonotype came up many times. The V and J genes are TRBV29-1 and TRBJ2-1; no clear D. V was shortened by 7 bases and J by 5 bases, with 18 bases between the two germline ends. The CDR3 sequence is 14 residues long. CDR1 SQVTM and CDR2 ANQGSEA come from the germline V gene. The CDR3: CSGVPRTRDNEQFF. The CDR3 DNA reads TGCAGCGGCGTTCCAAGGACCAGAGACAATGAGCAGTTCTTC.

In this sample, this clonotype turned up many times. The gene calls are TRBV30 and TRBJ2-1; 9 nucleotides match TRBD2. The V gene's germline CDR1 is GTSNPN and CDR2 SVGIG (reference sequence). This CDR3 region has 16 residues. Trimming removed 0 bases from V and 9 bases from J; junction bases left unmatched: 12. This chain's CDR3 is CAWSVIAGGPSSEQFF. The CDR3 coding sequence is TGTGCCTGGAGTGTAATCGCGGGAGGGCCAAGTAGTGAGCAGTTCTTC.

A few counts support this clonotype. V is TRBV6-1 and J is TRBJ1-4; 7 bases are a match to TRBD1. V lost 5 bases, J lost 4 bases, and 7 bases stayed unmatched. The CDR3 consists of 15 residues. Germline loops: CDR1 MNHNS, CDR2 SASEGT. For the CDR3, the DNA is TGTGCCAGCAGTCCTTCGACAGGGATTAATGAAAAACTGTTTTTT. Translating gives CASSPSTGINEKLFF.

This chain connects TRBV5-5 to TRBJ2-6; D is unclear. Trimming took 4 bases from V and 1 from J, leaving 9 bases between them. Germline V gene data show CDR1 as SGHKS and CDR2 as YYEKEE (reference sequence). The CDR3 length is 15 residues. The CDR3 sequence: CASSPQYSGANVLTF. Written as DNA, the CDR3 is TGTGCCAGCAGCCCCCAGTATTCTGGGGCCAACGTCCTGACTTTC.

This clonotype was observed a few times. The rearrangement uses TRBV27 and TRBJ2-1; the D is unclear. The length of the CDR3 is 14 residues. Germline-derived CDR1 and CDR2 are MNHEY and SMNVEV (reference sequence). The V and J ends lost 3 bases and 6 bases respectively, with 12 bases between them. The CDR3 protein is CASSLERALNEQFF. For the CDR3, the DNA is TGTGCCAGCAGTTTGGAAAGGGCCCTCAATGAGCAGTTCTTC.

This clonotype was observed at least ten times. This rearrangement joins TRBV11-3 to TRBJ2-2; D unresolved. Germline V gene sequence: CDR1 SGHNT, CDR2 YENEEA. The CDR3 is 14 residues long. The V and J ends lost 4 bases and 1 base respectively, with 7 bases between them. The CDR3 reads CASSSPRNTGELFF. CDR3 DNA: TGTGCCAGCAGCTCTCCAAGGAACACCGGGGAGCTGTTTTTT. The whole variable domain, remainder taken from reference TRBV11-3 and TRBJ2-2, is EAGVVQSPRYKIIEKKQPVAFWCNPISGHNTLYWYLQNLGQGPELLIRYENEEAVDDSQLPKDRFSAERLKGVDSTLKIQPAELGDSAVYLCASSSPRNTGELFFGEGSRLTVL.

The rearrangement uses TRBV29-1 and TRBJ1-4; D possibly corresponds to TRBD1 (5 bases). Germline V gene data show CDR1 as SQVTM and CDR2 as ANQGSEA. V was cut by 0 bases and J by 0 bases, with 11 bases left in between. There are 16 residues in the CDR3. CDR3 nucleotide sequence: TGCAGCGTTGAAGATGGGACCTTCCCAACTAATGAAAAACTGTTTTTT. This sequence encodes CSVEDGTFPTNEKLFF.

This clonotype occurred many times. The J gene is TRBJ1-4, the V gene TRBV11-2; 8 bases match TRBD1. V lost 6 bases, J lost 3 bases, and 3 bases stayed unmatched. The CDR3 runs 14 residues. The germline V gene has CDR1 SGHAT and CDR2 FQNNGV. CDR3 residues: CASSDRGANEKLFF. As DNA, the CDR3 is TGTGCCAGCAGTGACAGGGGAGCTAATGAAAAACTGTTTTTT.

J is TRBJ2-2 and V is TRBV6-5; TRBD1 agrees at 7 bases. V trimming: 2 bases; J trimming: 5 bases; junction bases outside the gene matches: 8. This CDR3 is built from 16 residues. Germline V lookup: CDR1 MNHEY, CDR2 SVGAGI. The CDR3 protein is CASSYAQGRGTGELFF. The CDR3 region has the DNA TGTGCCAGCAGTTACGCACAGGGGCGCGGGACCGGGGAGCTGTTTTTT.

This clonotype was observed at least ten times. This chain connects TRBV27 to TRBJ1-1, with TRBD1 identical over 11 bases. V was clipped by 6 bases and J by 9 bases; unmatched bases: 9. This CDR3 region has 14 residues. Germline V gene lookup returns CDR1 MNHEY and CDR2 SMNVEV (reference sequence). The CDR3 reads CASSRPGQGAKAFF. The CDR3 bases are TGTGCCAGCAGCCGACCTGGACAGGGGGCAAAAGCTTTCTTT.